Listed below are T cell receptor beta chains from one sample, sequenced in a study of blood T cell repertoires in COVID-19. Sequencing was performed with immunoSEQ multiplex PCR; in TCRdb, only in-frame clones are kept and a portion is missing. The table records approximately 170,000 clones, over 75% of them present only once. Sequenced sample: peripheral blood. All receptors derive from a man between 65 and 80 years old who had recovered from COVID-19. Both conserved end residues are part of each CDR3. Fields, in order: clone size, D gene, CDR3 length, V gene, J gene, CDR3 protein, CDR3 DNA. The D gene is left open where the match is weak. Rows may omit the clone size; those that give it use once, few, many or a size class.

clone_size: NA; d_call: TRBD1; cdr3_length: 13; v_call: TRBV10-2; j_call: TRBJ2-3; cdr3_aa: CATQELQGDTQYF; cdr3_nt: TGCGCCACCCAGGAGCTACAGGGGGATACGCAGTATTTT
clone_size: NA; d_call: NA; cdr3_length: 15; v_call: TRBV28; j_call: TRBJ1-2; cdr3_aa: CASSVSQANLYGYTF; cdr3_nt: TGTGCCAGCAGTGTATCACAGGCGAACCTCTATGGCTACACCTTC
clone_size: NA; d_call: TRBD1; cdr3_length: 16; v_call: TRBV5-1; j_call: TRBJ2-7; cdr3_aa: CASSFALSGGRNEQYF; cdr3_nt: TGCGCCAGCAGCTTCGCCTTGTCAGGGGGCCGAAACGAGCAGTACTTC
clone_size: NA; d_call: NA; cdr3_length: 17; v_call: TRBV5-1; j_call: TRBJ2-2; cdr3_aa: CASSLGPRDGNTGELFF; cdr3_nt: TGCGCCAGCAGCTTGGGGCCGCGGGATGGGAACACCGGGGAGCTGTTTTTT
clone_size: few; d_call: TRBD2; cdr3_length: 19; v_call: TRBV5-4; j_call: TRBJ2-2; cdr3_aa: CASSLAHTWTSGNTGELFF; cdr3_nt: TGTGCCAGCAGCTTGGCTCATACATGGACTAGCGGGAACACCGGGGAGCTGTTTTTT
clone_size: NA; d_call: NA; cdr3_length: 12; v_call: TRBV5-1; j_call: TRBJ2-1; cdr3_aa: CASSIPANEQFF; cdr3_nt: TGCGCCAGCAGCATACCAGCGAACGAGCAGTTCTTC
clone_size: NA; d_call: NA; cdr3_length: 15; v_call: TRBV4-2; j_call: TRBJ2-7; cdr3_aa: CASSQDKHPTYEQYF; cdr3_nt: TGTGCCAGCAGCCAAGATAAACACCCGACCTACGAGCAGTACTTC
clone_size: NA; d_call: NA; cdr3_length: 13; v_call: TRBV27; j_call: TRBJ2-5; cdr3_aa: CASSRVQGRAQYF; cdr3_nt: TGTGCCAGCAGTCGGGTACAGGGTCGGGCCCAGTACTTC
clone_size: NA; d_call: TRBD2; cdr3_length: 16; v_call: TRBV6-5; j_call: TRBJ2-1; cdr3_aa: CASSYGGAGKGNEQFF; cdr3_nt: TGTGCCAGCAGTTACGGGGGAGCGGGAAAGGGGAATGAGCAGTTCTTC
clone_size: NA; d_call: TRBD1; cdr3_length: 14; v_call: TRBV18; j_call: TRBJ1-3; cdr3_aa: CASSPGQGRNTIYF; cdr3_nt: TGTGCCAGCTCCCCGGGACAGGGGAGAAACACCATATATTTT
clone_size: NA; d_call: NA; cdr3_length: 13; v_call: TRBV6-5; j_call: TRBJ2-5; cdr3_aa: CASSLLGPETQYF; cdr3_nt: TGTGCCAGCAGCCTACTAGGACCTGAGACCCAGTACTTC
clone_size: NA; d_call: TRBD1; cdr3_length: 17; v_call: TRBV15; j_call: TRBJ2-3; cdr3_aa: CATSTPPGTGLRDTQYF; cdr3_nt: TGTGCCACCAGCACCCCGCCCGGGACAGGGTTGCGAGATACGCAGTATTTT
clone_size: NA; d_call: TRBD2; cdr3_length: 15; v_call: TRBV19; j_call: TRBJ2-5; cdr3_aa: CASKGWGEGQETQYF; cdr3_nt: TGTGCCAGTAAAGGTTGGGGGGAGGGCCAGGAGACCCAGTACTTC
clone_size: NA; d_call: TRBD2; cdr3_length: 16; v_call: TRBV30; j_call: TRBJ2-1; cdr3_aa: CAWTHGTSGTYNEQFF; cdr3_nt: TGTGCCTGGACCCATGGGACTAGCGGGACCTACAATGAGCAGTTCTTC
clone_size: NA; d_call: TRBD2; cdr3_length: 14; v_call: TRBV19; j_call: TRBJ2-7; cdr3_aa: CASSKSGVSYEQYF; cdr3_nt: TGTGCCAGTAGCAAGAGCGGGGTCTCCTACGAGCAGTACTTC
clone_size: NA; d_call: NA; cdr3_length: 14; v_call: TRBV7-9; j_call: TRBJ1-4; cdr3_aa: CASSFGSGGEKLFF; cdr3_nt: TGTGCCAGCAGCTTCGGGTCCGGGGGTGAAAAACTGTTTTTT
clone_size: NA; d_call: TRBD2; cdr3_length: 17; v_call: TRBV4-3; j_call: TRBJ2-1; cdr3_aa: CASSQVRFGGLPNEQFF; cdr3_nt: TGCGCCAGCAGCCAAGTGAGGTTCGGGGGACTACCCAATGAGCAGTTCTTC
clone_size: NA; d_call: TRBD1; cdr3_length: 16; v_call: TRBV18; j_call: TRBJ1-2; cdr3_aa: CASSPGTGKANYGYTF; cdr3_nt: TGTGCCAGCTCACCTGGGACAGGGAAAGCTAACTATGGCTACACCTTC
clone_size: NA; d_call: NA; cdr3_length: 19; v_call: TRBV5-1; j_call: TRBJ2-6; cdr3_aa: CASSLQTRAGYAGANVLTF; cdr3_nt: TGCGCCAGCAGCCTACAAACCCGAGCGGGTTACGCTGGGGCCAACGTCCTGACTTTC
clone_size: NA; d_call: NA; cdr3_length: 13; v_call: TRBV7-3; j_call: TRBJ2-7; cdr3_aa: CASSPAPGYEQYF; cdr3_nt: TGTGCCAGCAGCCCGGCCCCGGGATACGAGCAGTACTTC
clone_size: NA; d_call: TRBD2; cdr3_length: 16; v_call: TRBV5-4; j_call: TRBJ2-5; cdr3_aa: CASSLRLAGDRETQYF; cdr3_nt: TGTGCCAGCAGCTTGCGGCTAGCGGGAGACCGCGAGACCCAGTACTTC
clone_size: NA; d_call: NA; cdr3_length: 15; v_call: TRBV14; j_call: TRBJ2-5; cdr3_aa: CASSHRHGGRETQYF; cdr3_nt: TGTGCCAGCAGCCATCGACACGGGGGACGGGAGACCCAGTACTTC
clone_size: once; d_call: TRBD1; cdr3_length: 15; v_call: TRBV2; j_call: TRBJ1-1; cdr3_aa: CASSKGQGMNTEAFF; cdr3_nt: TGTGCCAGCAGTAAAGGACAGGGGATGAACACTGAAGCTTTCTTT
clone_size: few; d_call: NA; cdr3_length: 15; v_call: TRBV18; j_call: TRBJ1-1; cdr3_aa: CASSPVNAGDTEAFF; cdr3_nt: TGTGCCAGCTCACCAGTCAATGCCGGGGACACTGAAGCTTTCTTT
clone_size: NA; d_call: TRBD2; cdr3_length: 15; v_call: TRBV6-2/TRBV6-3; j_call: TRBJ2-3; cdr3_aa: CASSSTAGNTDTQYF; cdr3_nt: TGTGCCAGCAGTTCTACAGCGGGAAACACAGATACGCAGTATTTT
clone_size: NA; d_call: NA; cdr3_length: 14; v_call: TRBV7-8; j_call: TRBJ2-1; cdr3_aa: CASSPQWTDNEQFF; cdr3_nt: TGTGCCAGCAGCCCTCAATGGACAGACAATGAGCAGTTCTTC
clone_size: NA; d_call: TRBD2; cdr3_length: 16; v_call: TRBV7-9; j_call: TRBJ2-2; cdr3_aa: CASSLSGGVNTGELFF; cdr3_nt: TGTGCCAGCAGCTTGAGCGGGGGCGTGAACACCGGGGAGCTGTTTTTT
clone_size: few; d_call: TRBD2; cdr3_length: 13; v_call: TRBV18; j_call: TRBJ2-1; cdr3_aa: CASILGLVNEQFF; cdr3_nt: TGTGCCAGTATCTTGGGACTAGTCAATGAGCAGTTCTTC
clone_size: NA; d_call: NA; cdr3_length: 17; v_call: TRBV7-9; j_call: TRBJ2-1; cdr3_aa: CASSPYDGGRGYNEQFF; cdr3_nt: TGTGCCAGCAGCCCTTACGACGGGGGGCGCGGATACAATGAGCAGTTCTTC
clone_size: NA; d_call: TRBD2; cdr3_length: 16; v_call: TRBV29-1; j_call: TRBJ2-7; cdr3_aa: CSVTPGLAGVIYEQYF; cdr3_nt: TGCAGCGTGACACCGGGACTAGCGGGAGTAATCTACGAGCAGTACTTC
clone_size: NA; d_call: TRBD1; cdr3_length: 15; v_call: TRBV3-1/TRBV3-2; j_call: TRBJ1-4; cdr3_aa: CASSQGQGRVEKLFF; cdr3_nt: TGTGCCAGCAGCCAAGGACAGGGGAGGGTCGAAAAACTGTTTTTT
clone_size: NA; d_call: TRBD1; cdr3_length: 15; v_call: TRBV3-1/TRBV3-2; j_call: TRBJ1-5; cdr3_aa: CASSMGQGANQPQHF; cdr3_nt: TGTGCCAGCAGCATGGGACAGGGGGCAAATCAGCCCCAGCATTTT
clone_size: once; d_call: TRBD1; cdr3_length: 16; v_call: TRBV7-9; j_call: TRBJ1-4; cdr3_aa: CASSQRQGQGSGKLFF; cdr3_nt: TGTGCCAGCAGCCAACGGCAGGGACAGGGATCTGGAAAACTGTTTTTT
clone_size: NA; d_call: TRBD2; cdr3_length: 15; v_call: TRBV19; j_call: TRBJ2-7; cdr3_aa: CASSSLAGGSYEQYF; cdr3_nt: TGTGCCAGTAGTTCTCTAGCGGGAGGCTCCTACGAGCAGTACTTC
clone_size: NA; d_call: TRBD2; cdr3_length: 16; v_call: TRBV11-3; j_call: TRBJ2-7; cdr3_aa: CASSLNRRGRDHEQYF; cdr3_nt: TGTGCCAGCAGCTTAAATCGGCGCGGGAGGGACCACGAGCAGTACTTC
clone_size: NA; d_call: TRBD1; cdr3_length: 17; v_call: TRBV7-9; j_call: TRBJ1-6; cdr3_aa: CASSRPRDRGSHSPLHF; cdr3_nt: TGTGCCAGCAGCAGACCCCGGGACAGGGGTTCGCATTCACCCCTCCACTTT
clone_size: NA; d_call: TRBD1; cdr3_length: 14; v_call: TRBV29-1; j_call: TRBJ1-4; cdr3_aa: CSVEGDRENEKLFF; cdr3_nt: TGCAGCGTTGAGGGGGACAGGGAGAATGAAAAACTGTTTTTT
clone_size: NA; d_call: TRBD1; cdr3_length: 14; v_call: TRBV2; j_call: TRBJ2-7; cdr3_aa: CASSERDRPYEQYF; cdr3_nt: TGTGCCAGCAGTGAAAGGGACAGACCCTACGAGCAGTACTTC
clone_size: once; d_call: NA; cdr3_length: 13; v_call: TRBV5-1; j_call: TRBJ2-3; cdr3_aa: CASSLDSEDTQYF; cdr3_nt: TGCGCCAGCAGCTTGGATTCCGAGGATACGCAGTATTTT
clone_size: NA; d_call: NA; cdr3_length: 12; v_call: TRBV29-1; j_call: TRBJ2-5; cdr3_aa: CSVVKNQETQYF; cdr3_nt: TGCAGCGTTGTTAAAAACCAAGAGACCCAGTACTTC
clone_size: NA; d_call: NA; cdr3_length: 14; v_call: TRBV5-1; j_call: TRBJ1-3; cdr3_aa: CASSLDSSGNTIYF; cdr3_nt: TGCGCCAGCAGCTTGGACAGCTCTGGAAACACCATATATTTT
clone_size: NA; d_call: NA; cdr3_length: 13; v_call: TRBV2; j_call: TRBJ1-5; cdr3_aa: CASSERGSGPQHF; cdr3_nt: TGTGCCAGCAGTGAAAGGGGTTCGGGGCCCCAGCATTTT
clone_size: NA; d_call: TRBD2; cdr3_length: 19; v_call: TRBV28; j_call: TRBJ2-5; cdr3_aa: CASSSLLSPGLAGGETQYF; cdr3_nt: TGTGCCAGCAGTTCCCTCCTCTCGCCGGGACTAGCGGGAGGGGAGACCCAGTACTTC
clone_size: NA; d_call: TRBD1; cdr3_length: 15; v_call: TRBV27; j_call: TRBJ2-1; cdr3_aa: CASRGGQGTYNEQFF; cdr3_nt: TGTGCCAGCAGGGGCGGACAGGGGACCTACAATGAGCAGTTCTTC
clone_size: few; d_call: TRBD1; cdr3_length: 14; v_call: TRBV6-6; j_call: TRBJ2-7; cdr3_aa: CASSYQDRVYEQYF; cdr3_nt: TGTGCCAGCAGTTATCAAGACAGGGTCTACGAGCAGTACTTC
clone_size: NA; d_call: NA; cdr3_length: 16; v_call: TRBV5-1; j_call: TRBJ1-1; cdr3_aa: CASSLRNPGQNTEAFF; cdr3_nt: TGCGCCAGCAGCCTTCGAAATCCGGGACAAAACACTGAAGCTTTCTTT
clone_size: NA; d_call: NA; cdr3_length: 14; v_call: TRBV18; j_call: TRBJ2-7; cdr3_aa: CASSPPGLNYEQYF; cdr3_nt: TGTGCCAGCTCACCCCCCGGACTGAACTACGAGCAGTACTTC
clone_size: NA; d_call: NA; cdr3_length: 13; v_call: TRBV6-1; j_call: TRBJ1-2; cdr3_aa: CASSGRDSYGYTF; cdr3_nt: TGTGCCAGCAGTGGACGGGACTCCTATGGCTACACCTTC
clone_size: NA; d_call: NA; cdr3_length: 12; v_call: TRBV14; j_call: TRBJ2-5; cdr3_aa: CASSPSTKTQYF; cdr3_nt: TGTGCCAGCAGCCCCTCTACGAAGACCCAGTACTTC
clone_size: NA; d_call: TRBD1; cdr3_length: 15; v_call: TRBV6-5; j_call: TRBJ1-4; cdr3_aa: CASRQQTGVSEKLFF; cdr3_nt: TGTGCCAGCAGGCAACAGACAGGGGTCAGCGAAAAACTGTTTTTT
clone_size: NA; d_call: NA; cdr3_length: 15; v_call: TRBV5-1; j_call: TRBJ1-5; cdr3_aa: CASSLAGNGNQPQHF; cdr3_nt: TGCGCCAGCAGCTTGGCAGGGAATGGCAATCAGCCCCAGCATTTT
clone_size: NA; d_call: NA; cdr3_length: 15; v_call: TRBV24-1; j_call: TRBJ1-3; cdr3_aa: CATSDSGTLGNTIYF; cdr3_nt: TGTGCCACCAGTGATTCCGGGACACTTGGAAACACCATATATTTT
clone_size: NA; d_call: NA; cdr3_length: 15; v_call: TRBV2; j_call: TRBJ2-1; cdr3_aa: CASGQGHLSYNEQFF; cdr3_nt: TGTGCCAGCGGCCAAGGACACTTATCCTACAATGAGCAGTTCTTC
clone_size: few; d_call: NA; cdr3_length: 13; v_call: TRBV5-6; j_call: TRBJ1-1; cdr3_aa: CASSYTGTTEAFF; cdr3_nt: TGTGCCAGCAGCTACACAGGGACCACTGAAGCTTTCTTT
clone_size: NA; d_call: TRBD2; cdr3_length: 18; v_call: TRBV2; j_call: TRBJ2-1; cdr3_aa: CASSWTSGRATPYNEQFF; cdr3_nt: TGTGCCAGCAGTTGGACTAGCGGGAGGGCCACCCCCTACAATGAGCAGTTCTTC
clone_size: medium-sized; d_call: NA; cdr3_length: 17; v_call: TRBV30; j_call: TRBJ2-2; cdr3_aa: CAWSAGLGVANTGELFF; cdr3_nt: TGTGCCTGGAGCGCCGGACTTGGGGTCGCGAACACCGGGGAGCTGTTTTTT
clone_size: NA; d_call: NA; cdr3_length: 15; v_call: TRBV21-1; j_call: TRBJ2-1; cdr3_aa: CASSNGTGDDNEQFF; cdr3_nt: TGTGCCAGCAGCAACGGGACAGGGGATGACAATGAGCAGTTCTTC